Listed here are 25 T cell receptor beta chains from one sample, sequenced in a study of T cells after somatic rescue of genetic block. The protocol was immunoSEQ multiplex PCR, while the TCRdb copy is restricted to in-frame clones and leaves out a portion. The sample lists tens of thousands of clones; 85% to 90% were seen once. The sequenced sample was peripheral blood mononuclear cells (PBMCs). These receptors were collected from a woman between 18 and 29 years old.

The chain recombines TRBV10-1 with TRBJ1-2, with D perhaps matching TRBD1 (6 bases). Germline V gene data show CDR1 as WNHNN and CDR2 as SYGVQD (reference sequence). This CDR3 is built from 16 residues. V lost 2 bases and J 0 bases, leaving 13 bases between the germline ends. CDR3 amino acids: CASSETGQQPNYGYTF. DNA of the CDR3: TGCGCCAGCAGTGAGACGGGACAACAGCCTAACTATGGCTACACCTTC.

Of note for this clone: The identical CDR3 is also encoded by other nucleotide sequences in the sample. The V gene is TRBV29-1, the J gene TRBJ2-2; D remains ambiguous. V lost 4 bases to trimming and J lost 4 bases, with 4 bases between them. Germline loops: CDR1 SQVTM, CDR2 ANQGSEA. The CDR3 is 11 amino acids. The CDR3 bases are TGCAGCGTTGGAGGCACCGGGGAGCTGTTTTTT. It codes for CSVGGTGELFF.

The chain has TRBV5-4 and TRBJ1-5; weak D call: TRBD1 (5 bases). The CDR3 has 16 amino acids. Trimming stripped 0 bases from V and 0 bases from J, with 10 bases between. In germline, CDR1 is SGHNT, CDR2 YYREEE (reference sequence). The DNA for the CDR3 is TGTGCCAGCAGCTTGGGGGGCCCGGATAGCAATCAGCCCCAGCATTTT. Translating gives CASSLGGPDSNQPQHF.

J is TRBJ1-2 and V is TRBV6-1; 9 bases align to TRBD1. Unmatched junction bases numbered 2, after V lost 6 bases and J lost 3 bases. The CDR3 has 13 residues. The germline V gene encodes CDR1 MNHNS and CDR2 SASEGT. CDR3 in amino acids: CASRDRGDYGYTF. CDR3 in DNA: TGTGCCAGCAGGGACAGGGGCGACTATGGCTACACCTTC.

V and J are TRBV9 and TRBJ2-2, with 9 bases aligning to TRBD1. The CDR3 contains 18 residues. Germline V lookup: CDR1 SGDLS, CDR2 YYNGEE. Losses at the gene ends were 0 bases for V and 0 bases for J; bases not matched to a gene: 6. The CDR3 DNA follows: TGTGCCAGCAGCGTAGTACCCCGACAGGGGGCGAACACCGGGGAGCTGTTTTTT. It translates to CASSVVPRQGANTGELFF. Full variable domain (rest looked up from reference TRBV9 and TRBJ2-2): DSGVTQTPKHLITATGQRVTLRCSPRSGDLSVYWYQQSLDQGLQFLIQYYNGEERAKGNILERFSAQQFPDLHSELNLSSLELGDSALYFCASSVVPRQGANTGELFFGEGSRLTVL.

The rearrangement uses TRBV18 and TRBJ1-4; 7 positions match TRBD1. Trimming removed 3 bases from V and 0 bases from J; junction bases left unmatched: 1. The CDR3 contains 15 residues. CDR1 is KGHSH and CDR2 is LQKENI in the germline V gene. CDR3 amino acids: CASSPGQSTNEKLFF. The CDR3 nucleotides read TGTGCCAGCTCACCGGGACAGTCAACTAATGAAAAACTGTTTTTT. Based on the CDR3 plus reference TRBV18 and TRBJ1-4, the full variable domain is NAGVMQNPRHLVRRRGQEARLRCSPMKGHSHVYWYRQLPEEGLKFMVYLQKENIIDESGMPKERFSAEFPKEGPSILRIQQVVRGDSAAYFCASSPGQSTNEKLFFGSGTQLSVL.

The chain carries TRBV7-8 and TRBJ2-7; 8 bases agree with TRBD2. The germline V gene has CDR1 SGHVS and CDR2 FQNEAQ. This CDR3 has 16 amino acids. Trimming removed 3 bases from V and 0 bases from J; junction bases left unmatched: 7. The CDR3 DNA is TGTGCCAGCAGCTTCAGAACCAGCGGGAGCTCCTACGAGCAGTACTTC. This gives the protein CASSFRTSGSSYEQYF.

The genes are TRBV20-1 and TRBJ2-1; 9 nucleotides agree with TRBD2. The CDR3 extends over 10 amino acids. CDR1 and CDR2 (germline): DFQATT, SNEGSKA (reference sequence). The ends lost 6 bases at V and 12 bases at J; junction bases unmatched: 3. The CDR3 sequence is CSAQREVQFF. Here the CDR3 DNA reads TGCAGTGCCCAGCGGGAGGTGCAGTTCTTC.

The V gene is TRBV4-2, the J gene TRBJ2-3; D call uncertain. The V gene lost 0 bases and the J gene lost 1 base, with 14 bases spanning the gap. Germline CDR1 is LGHNA and CDR2 is YNFKEQ. The CDR3 contains 17 residues. The CDR3 here is CASSQDRWRLGTDTQYF. The CDR3, as DNA: TGTGCCAGCAGCCAAGATCGTTGGCGGCTGGGCACAGATACGCAGTATTTT.

This chain joins TRBV9 and TRBJ1-2; D is uncertain. Germline CDR1 and CDR2: SGDLS and YYNGEE. The CDR3 covers 15 residues. The ends were cut back, 1 base at V and 4 bases at J, with 14 bases in the middle. The CDR3: CASSVKAGTPYGYTF. In DNA form, the CDR3 reads TGTGCCAGCAGCGTAAAGGCCGGAACACCCTATGGCTACACCTTC.

This clone was seen just once. The V gene is TRBV15, the J gene TRBJ1-2; 7 bases map to TRBD1. V dropped 1 base and J dropped 6; count of bases not matched to a gene: 8. This CDR3 is built from 15 residues. CDR1 and CDR2 from the germline V gene are LNHNV and YYDKDF (reference sequence). CDR3 sequence reads: CATSRVEGAQDGYTF. The DNA for the CDR3 is TGTGCCACCAGCAGAGTCGAGGGGGCGCAGGATGGCTACACCTTC.

CDR3 sequence (DNA): TGTGCCAGCAGGGGGGGAGGGAGCACAGATACGCAGTATTTT. Its translation is CASRGGGSTDTQYF. The V call is TRBV28, the J call TRBJ2-3; 7 bases fit TRBD2. The V gene's germline CDR1 is MDHEN and CDR2 SYDVKM. J lost 0 bases, V lost 6 bases, and 3 bases had no gene match. CDR3 length: 14 residues.

This sequence joins TRBV13 and TRBJ2-1; the match to TRBD2 covers 8 bases. Trimming cost V 2 bases and J 4 bases; bases outside gene matches: 19. Looked up from germline, CDR1 is PRHDT and CDR2 is FYEKMQ (reference sequence). There are 20 residues in the CDR3. CDR3 residues: CASSLYSRQSGRGSYNEQFF. For the CDR3, the DNA is TGTGCCAGCAGCTTATATTCGCGACAATCCGGGAGGGGTTCGTACAATGAGCAGTTCTTC.

The chain joins TRBV11-2 to TRBJ1-1; D unresolved. The CDR3 runs 18 residues. Germline V gene sequence: CDR1 SGHAT, CDR2 FQNNGV. The ends were cut back, 4 bases at V and 0 bases at J, with 21 bases in the middle. CDR3 loop: CASSSRYWTPSMNTEAFF. In nucleotides, the CDR3 is TGTGCCAGCAGCTCCCGATATTGGACTCCCTCCATGAACACTGAAGCTTTCTTT.

V usage is TRBV18 and J usage is TRBJ1-4, with TRBD1 matching over 7 bases. CDR1 KGHSH and CDR2 LQKENI come from the germline V gene. This CDR3 is 17 amino acids long. V dropped 5 bases and J dropped 4; count of bases not matched to a gene: 13. The CDR3 region is CASSTVRLGQVNEKLFF. The CDR3 DNA is TGTGCCAGCTCAACCGTTCGTCTCGGACAGGTTAATGAAAAACTGTTTTTT.

V and J are TRBV6-1 and TRBJ2-4, with a possible D match to TRBD1 (6 bases). The germline V and J ends were trimmed by 5 bases and 5 bases, with 16 bases remaining between them. The CDR3 totals 15 residues. The V gene's germline CDR1 is MNHNS and CDR2 SASEGT. The chain's CDR3 is CASSPFSGTQNIQYF. The CDR3, as DNA: TGTGCCAGCAGTCCCTTTTCGGGGACACAAAACATTCAGTACTTC.

This chain uses TRBV29-1 with TRBJ2-5; D is possibly TRBD1 or TRBD2 (5 bases each). V lost 4 bases to trimming and J lost 4 bases, with 22 bases between them. CDR3 size: 16 residues. CDR1 is SQVTM, CDR2 ANQGSEA, per germline. The CDR3 loop is CSVVGWDSLGAETQYF. CDR3 coding DNA: TGCAGCGTTGTGGGTTGGGATTCACTAGGGGCAGAGACCCAGTACTTC.

The chain employs TRBV13 and TRBJ2-3; 10 bases agree with TRBD2. The CDR3 is 16 residues long. J gave up 6 bases and V 5 bases, and 11 bases lay outside the gene matches. The germline CDR1 and CDR2 sequences are PRHDT and FYEKMQ (reference sequence). The CDR3 nucleotides read TGTGCCAGCAGCCTAGCGGGAGCGCCCTTTTGGGATACGCAGTATTTT. It codes for CASSLAGAPFWDTQYF.

There are a few counts of this clone. The V gene is TRBV11-2, the J gene TRBJ2-1; 11 bases fit TRBD2. Per germline, CDR1 SGHAT and CDR2 FQNNGV. CDR3 size: 17 residues. The trim removed 2 bases at V and 6 bases at J, leaving 9 bases unmatched. CDR3 loop: CASSLSGGSGRGNEQFF. The CDR3 DNA follows: TGTGCCAGCAGCTTATCGGGGGGTAGCGGGAGGGGCAATGAGCAGTTCTTC.

V gene TRBV4-2 combines with J gene TRBJ2-2; D gene unclear. Trimming removed 1 base from V and 5 bases from J, with 17 bases in between. CDR3 size: 17 residues. Germline V gene sequence: CDR1 LGHNA, CDR2 YNFKEQ. CDR3 DNA: TGTGCCAGCAGCCAAGCTGGTTTAAGCTTGGGGACCGGGGAGCTGTTTTTT. Its protein is CASSQAGLSLGTGELFF.

This clone was counted a single time. This chain uses TRBV15 with TRBJ2-2; D may be TRBD2 (5 bases). This CDR3 is built from 16 residues. The V gene lost 2 bases and the J gene lost 2 bases, with 12 bases spanning the gap. Germline CDR1 reads LNHNV; CDR2 reads YYDKDF (reference sequence). CDR3 nucleotide sequence: TGTGCCACCAGCAGACAGGACTTTCTAAACACCGGGGAGCTGTTTTTT. Protein: CATSRQDFLNTGELFF.

The chain recombines TRBV27 with TRBJ1-1; D might be TRBD1 (6 bases). From germline, CDR1 is MNHEY and CDR2 SMNVEV (reference sequence). V was trimmed by 7 bases and J by 5 bases, leaving 32 bases between them. The CDR3 loop spans 19 amino acids. CDR3 sequence reads: CASTSYSILDSLRGTEAFF. The CDR3 nucleotides are TGTGCCAGCACCTCTTATTCGATTCTGGACAGCCTTCGGGGGACTGAAGCTTTCTTT.

The chain is built from TRBV28 and TRBJ2-5; possibly TRBD1 for D (6 bases). The CDR3 runs to 18 residues. The germline CDR1 and CDR2 sequences are MDHEN and SYDVKM. V was trimmed by 2 bases and J by 5 bases, leaving 24 bases between them. CDR3 protein: CASSLSRSATGGSETQYF. CDR3 sequence (DNA): TGTGCCAGCAGTTTAAGCCGGTCTGCGACAGGCGGTTCGGAGACCCAGTACTTC.

The chain uses TRBV5-1 and TRBJ2-3, with D possibly matching TRBD2 (5 bases). This CDR3 is built from 15 residues. With 0 bases removed from V and 4 bases from J, the gap between germline ends came to 12 bases. Germline V gene sequence: CDR1 SGHRS, CDR2 YFSETQ. CDR3 nucleotide sequence: TGCGCCAGCAGCTTGGGTGGTAGCGTCGCAGATACGCAGTATTTT. This gives the protein CASSLGGSVADTQYF.

The CDR3 sequence is CASSHETSGNTDTQYF. Here the CDR3 DNA reads TGTGCCAGCAGCCATGAGACTAGCGGAAACACAGATACGCAGTATTTT. J is TRBJ2-3 and V is TRBV11-3; 9 bases are shared with TRBD2. V shed 5 bases and J 2 bases; nucleotides not matched to a gene: 8. From germline, CDR1 is SGHNT and CDR2 YENEEA. The CDR3 runs 16 residues. The full variable domain, its missing parts supplied by reference TRBV11-3 and TRBJ2-3, is EAGVVQSPRYKIIEKKQPVAFWCNPISGHNTLYWYLQNLGQGPELLIRYENEEAVDDSQLPKDRFSAERLKGVDSTLKIQPAELGDSAVYLCASSHETSGNTDTQYFGPGTRLTVL.